The source of this T cell receptor beta chain is a study of cytomegalovirus exposure and HLA in healthy donors. Between the trimmed V and J ends, which lost 5 bases and 6 bases, there was a span of 9 bases. CDR1 is SGHTA, CDR2 FQGNSA, per germline. This CDR3 contains 12 residues. While unrecorded immune exposures were likely, the donors were nominally healthy when sampled. It was with 60 Vbeta and 13 Jbeta primers that the PCR ran. The repertoire was sequenced with immunoSEQ multiplex PCR; TCRdb's copy has only in-frame clones and lacks some. The table includes about 99,000 clones, almost 80% detected once.

The J gene is TRBJ2-3, the V gene TRBV7-2; D is perhaps TRBD2 (6 bases). The sample comprised PBMCs. This TCR derives from a man aged 55-75 years in good health and CMV-seropositive. The CDR3, as DNA: TGTGCCAGCAGCCGACTAGGGGATACGCAGTATTTT. Translated: CASSRLGDTQYF.